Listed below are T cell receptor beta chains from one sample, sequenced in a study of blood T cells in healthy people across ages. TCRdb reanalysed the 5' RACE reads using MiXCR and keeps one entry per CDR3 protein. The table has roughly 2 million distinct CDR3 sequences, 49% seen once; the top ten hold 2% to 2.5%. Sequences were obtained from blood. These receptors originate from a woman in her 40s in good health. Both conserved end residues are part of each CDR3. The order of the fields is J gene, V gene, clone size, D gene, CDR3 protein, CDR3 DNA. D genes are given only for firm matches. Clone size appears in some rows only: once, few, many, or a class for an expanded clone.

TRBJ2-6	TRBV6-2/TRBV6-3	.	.	CASEGRYLAGANVLTF	TGTGCCAGCGAGGGTCGATATCTGGCGGGGGCCAACGTCCTGACTTTC
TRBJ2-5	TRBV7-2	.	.	CASSLDGEETQYF	TGTGCCAGCAGCCTCGACGGTGAAGAGACCCAGTACTTC
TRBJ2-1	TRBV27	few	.	CASSLTYEGIRFF	TGTGCCAGCAGTTTAACATATGAGGGAATAAGGTTCTTC
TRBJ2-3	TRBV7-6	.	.	CASSGGAEAGHTDTQYF	TGTGCCAGCAGCGGTGGCGCGGAGGCAGGCCACACAGATACGCAGTATTTT
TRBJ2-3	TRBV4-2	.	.	CASSQGETLLSSTDTQYF	TGTGCCAGCAGCCAAGGGGAGACTCTTCTTTCTAGCACAGATACGCAGTATTTT
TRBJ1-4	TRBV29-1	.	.	CSVLTEDLNEKLFF	TGCAGCGTCTTGACGGAAGACCTTAATGAAAAACTGTTTTTT
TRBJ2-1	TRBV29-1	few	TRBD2	CSVRTSGGESYNEQFF	TGCAGCGTCCGGACTAGCGGGGGAGAATCCTACAATGAGCAGTTCTTC
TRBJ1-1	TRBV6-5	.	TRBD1	CASRRGHVTEAFF	TGTGCCAGCAGGAGGGGGCATGTCACTGAAGCTTTCTTT
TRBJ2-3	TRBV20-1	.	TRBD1	CSAQGATMDTQYF	TGCAGTGCCCAGGGGGCTACCATGGATACGCAGTATTTT
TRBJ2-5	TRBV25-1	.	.	CASSGTGAQTQYF	TGTGCCAGCAGTGGAACGGGGGCGCAGACCCAGTACTTC
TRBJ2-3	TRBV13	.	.	CASSAPSTTVQYF	TGTGCCAGCAGCGCCCCCTCAACGACCGTCCAGTATTTT
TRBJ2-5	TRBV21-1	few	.	CASSKRPGQGTAGQYF	TGTGCCAGCAGCAAACGACCGGGACAGGGAACCGCCGGGCAGTACTTC
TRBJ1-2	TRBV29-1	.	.	CSVERRASASYGYTF	TGCAGCGTTGAACGCCGCGCGTCAGCTAGCTATGGCTACACCTTC
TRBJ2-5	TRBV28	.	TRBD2	CASSLTSGGPLPQYF	TGTGCCAGCAGTTTAACTAGCGGGGGCCCCCTGCCCCAGTACTTC
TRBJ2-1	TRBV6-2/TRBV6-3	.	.	CASSYSSGVQFF	TGTGCCAGCAGTTACTCATCCGGGGTGCAGTTCTTC
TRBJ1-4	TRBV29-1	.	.	CSVGYVPEKLFF	TGCAGCGTTGGGTACGTTCCTGAAAAACTGTTTTTT
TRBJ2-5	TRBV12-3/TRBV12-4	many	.	CASSFSGQTKETQYF	TGTGCCAGCAGTTTTTCAGGACAGACCAAAGAGACCCAGTACTTC
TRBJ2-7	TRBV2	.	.	CASSEDFYEQYF	TGTGCCAGCAGTGAGGACTTTTACGAGCAGTACTTC
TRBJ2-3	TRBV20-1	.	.	CSAAGPAATDTQYF	TGCAGTGCTGCAGGGCCGGCCGCCACAGATACGCAGTATTTT
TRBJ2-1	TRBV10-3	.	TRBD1	CATSGEGQASEQFF	TGTGCCACCAGTGGTGAGGGACAGGCCAGTGAGCAGTTCTTC
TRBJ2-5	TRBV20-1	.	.	CSARGWGGSETQYF	TGCAGTGCTAGGGGTTGGGGGGGCAGTGAGACCCAGTACTTC
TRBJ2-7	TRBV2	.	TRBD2	CASRAQTSGVPYNEQYF	TGTGCCAGCAGGGCCCAGACTAGCGGGGTTCCCTACAATGAGCAGTACTTC
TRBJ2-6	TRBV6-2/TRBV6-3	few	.	CASSSSSHSTVANVLTF	TGTGCCAGCAGTTCCTCGTCGCACAGTACTGTGGCCAACGTCCTGACTTTC
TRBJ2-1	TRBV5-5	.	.	CASSSALPNYNEQFF	TGTGCCAGCAGCTCGGCACTACCGAACTACAATGAGCAGTTCTTC
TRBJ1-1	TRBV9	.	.	CASQGSNTEAFF	TGTGCCAGCCAGGGGTCTAACACTGAAGCTTTCTTT
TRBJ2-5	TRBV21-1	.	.	CASSKARRDSTKETQYF	TGTGCCAGCAGCAAAGCCCGTCGTGACAGTACTAAAGAGACCCAGTACTTC
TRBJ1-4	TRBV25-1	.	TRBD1	CARPGSGTGREKLFF	TGTGCCAGGCCCGGGTCCGGGACAGGGCGCGAAAAACTGTTTTTT
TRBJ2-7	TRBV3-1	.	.	CASSQCVGFSYEQYF	TGTGCCAGCAGCCAGTGTGTGGGATTTTCCTACGAGCAGTACTTC
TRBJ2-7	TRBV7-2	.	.	CASSLAIGPYEQYF	TGTGCCAGCAGCTTAGCAATCGGACCCTACGAGCAGTACTTC
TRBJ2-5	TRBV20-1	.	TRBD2	CSARGLAGGRRETQYF	TGCAGTGCTAGGGGACTAGCGGGGGGGCGGAGAGAGACCCAGTACTTC
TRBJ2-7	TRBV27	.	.	CASSEGSTTYEQYF	TGTGCCAGCAGTGAGGGGAGTACAACCTACGAGCAGTACTTC
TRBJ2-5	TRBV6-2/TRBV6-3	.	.	CASSYPRQETQYF	TGTGCCAGCAGTTACCCACGCCAAGAGACCCAGTACTTC
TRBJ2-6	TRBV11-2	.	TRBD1	CASSSHTSRDRVASGANVLTF	TGTGCCAGCAGCTCCCACACTTCCCGGGACAGGGTTGCCTCTGGGGCCAACGTCCTGACTTTC
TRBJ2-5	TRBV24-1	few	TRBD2	CATSDPSGGFQETQYF	TGTGCCACCAGTGATCCTAGCGGGGGATTTCAAGAGACCCAGTACTTC
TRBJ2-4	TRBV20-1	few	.	CSLGTAKNIQYF	TGCAGTCTCGGGACAGCCAAAAACATTCAGTACTTC
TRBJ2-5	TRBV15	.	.	CATSRDLLARETQYF	TGTGCCACCAGCAGAGATCTCCTAGCTAGAGAGACCCAGTACTTC
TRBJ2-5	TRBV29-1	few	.	CSGLPHPNQETQYF	TGCAGCGGACTTCCACACCCAAACCAAGAGACCCAGTACTTC
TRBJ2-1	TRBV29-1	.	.	CSSDTESSYNEQFF	TGCAGCTCGGATACGGAGTCCTCCTACAATGAGCAGTTCTTC
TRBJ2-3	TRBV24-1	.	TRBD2	CATSRSSGGGDTQYF	TGTGCCACCAGTAGGTCTAGCGGGGGTGGAGATACGCAGTATTTT
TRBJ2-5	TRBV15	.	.	CATSSPVREQETQYF	TGTGCCACCAGCAGTCCCGTCAGGGAACAAGAGACCCAGTACTTC
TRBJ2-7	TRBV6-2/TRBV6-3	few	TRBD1	CASSGRGRLSYEQYF	TGTGCCAGCAGTGGCAGGGGGCGACTTTCCTACGAGCAGTACTTC
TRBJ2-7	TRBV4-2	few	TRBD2	CASSQVASGATYEQYF	TGTGCCAGCAGCCAAGTAGCTAGCGGGGCGACCTACGAGCAGTACTTC
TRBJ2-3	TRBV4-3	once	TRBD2	CASSQDFGLAGYTDTQYF	TGCGCCAGCAGCCAAGATTTTGGACTAGCGGGCTACACAGATACGCAGTATTTT
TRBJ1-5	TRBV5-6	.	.	CASTRRGGDQPQHF	TGTGCCAGCACAAGAAGGGGGGGTGATCAGCCCCAGCATTTT
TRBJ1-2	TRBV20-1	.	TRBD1	CSARARGSGQGDYGYTF	TGCAGTGCTAGAGCCCGAGGCAGCGGACAGGGGGACTATGGCTACACCTTC